This T cell receptor (beta chain) was recorded in a study of cytotoxic CD8 clonotypes in ibrutinib-treated CLL. Regarding the study as a whole: Clonality correlated strongly with circulating CD8+ T cells and exceeded age-matched healthy donors at baseline.

Some clones are missing from TCRdb's copy, which holds only in-frame ones; the method was immunoSEQ multiplex PCR. The sample contains approximately 340,000 clones, 60% to 80% of which appear only once. Per the germline V gene, CDR1 is MNHEY and CDR2 is SMNVEV (reference sequence). The V end was cut by 5 bases, the J end by 6 bases, with 14 bases between. This CDR3 has 13 residues. As to this clone: What it recognizes is unknown.

The specimen comprised PBMCs, sampled after 36 months of ibrutinib treatment. This clonotype was sampled from a human donor with chronic lymphocytic leukemia. The genes are TRBV27 and TRBJ2-7; possibly TRBD2 for D (6 bases). The CDR3 is CASSGDFSGEQYF. The CDR3 DNA sequence: TGTGCCAGCAGTGGGGACTTCTCTGGCGAGCAGTACTTC.